This TCR beta chain was found in a study of blood T cell repertoires in COVID-19. Whole-study context: Acute and convalescent COVID-19 specimens originated in the United States, Italy and Spain.

The table came from immunoSEQ multiplex PCR; TCRdb's copy has only in-frame clones and leaves some out. The data show 140,000 to 150,000 clones, 80% to 90% seen once. Germline V lookup: CDR1 LNHDA, CDR2 SQIVND (reference sequence). This CDR3 is 15 amino acids long. V was shortened by 4 bases and J by 1 base, with 8 bases between the two germline ends. The source of this sequence is a woman aged 60-75 years with COVID-19, enrolled during active disease. The sequencing sample was made of peripheral blood. This chain connects TRBV19 to TRBJ2-6; tentatively, D is TRBD1 (5 bases). The CDR3 sequence: CASSTTASGANVLTF. The CDR3 region has the DNA TGTGCCAGTAGTACGACAGCTTCTGGGGCCAACGTCCTGACTTTC.